This T cell receptor (beta chain) was observed in a study of prognosis after radiotherapy for stage I lung cancer. Around 6 milliliters of peripheral blood were drawn at each of two time points. This clonotype was seen at least ten times. J gave up 9 bases and V 3 bases, and 10 bases lay outside the gene matches. Germline V gene sequence: CDR1 KGHSH, CDR2 LQKENI. The CDR3 totals 15 residues. Genomic DNA served as the source from which two-round multiplex PCR generated TCR beta CDR3 amplicons. With primers specific to each TRBV and TRBJ gene, the first-round PCR was performed. TCRdb passed the multiplex PCR reads through MiXCR, listing each CDR3 protein once. The table has 20,000 or so distinct CDR3 sequences, roughly 28% seen once.

The origin of this receptor is a donor older than 45 with non-small cell lung cancer. The gene calls are TRBV18 and TRBJ2-1; 8 bases fit TRBD1. This sample comprised PBMCs, obtained before or after stereotactic body radiation therapy (not recorded which). The CDR3 nucleotides read TGTGCCAGCTCACCGACCGGGACAGGATTATCTGAGCAGTTCTTC. Amino acids: CASSPTGTGLSEQFF.